This T cell receptor (beta chain) comes out of a study of T-cell reconstitution after alpha-beta-depleted transplantation in children. The V gene lost 4 bases and the J gene lost 6 bases, with 9 bases spanning the gap. This CDR3 spans 13 amino acids. From germline, CDR1 is MNHEY and CDR2 SMNVEV (reference sequence). Unique molecular identifiers were incorporated during preparation of the TCRbeta library. TCRdb reanalysed the PCR reads using MiXCR and keeps one entry per CDR3 protein. This table holds more than 550,000 distinct CDR3 sequences, about 10% found once. The chain recombines TRBV27 with TRBJ2-2; weak D call: TRBD1 (6 bases). The receptor comes from a human donor who donated a stem cell graft to a child with acute myeloid leukemia. The specimen was PBMCs from the stem cell graft donor, collected from the stem cell graft. CDR3 in DNA: TGTGCCAGCAGTTCCCACAGGGCCGGGGAGCTGTTTTTT. Its translation is CASSSHRAGELFF.